This is a list of T cell receptor beta chains from one sample in a study of blood T cell repertoires in COVID-19. Libraries were prepared by immunoSEQ multiplex PCR; TCRdb keeps only in-frame clonotypes and omits some of them. The sample contains approximately 220,000 clones, 85% of which appear only once. Sequencing was done on a sample of PBMCs or T cells enriched from blood (not recorded which). The receptors originated from a man aged 40-49 years who had recovered from COVID-19. The CDR3 runs from the conserved cysteine through the conserved F or W.

cdr3_length: 15; j_call: TRBJ2-5; v_call: TRBV4-1; cdr3_aa: CASSQDPGMGETQYF
cdr3_length: 14; j_call: TRBJ2-7; v_call: TRBV14; cdr3_aa: CASSPRDRDHEQYF
cdr3_length: 15; j_call: TRBJ1-1; v_call: TRBV6-1; cdr3_aa: CASSEGGTVNTEAFF
cdr3_length: 18; j_call: TRBJ1-5; v_call: TRBV27; cdr3_aa: CASSFLGISGGANQPQHF
cdr3_length: 14; j_call: TRBJ1-2; v_call: TRBV18; cdr3_aa: CASSPPGAAGVYTF
cdr3_length: 20; j_call: TRBJ2-1; v_call: TRBV24-1; cdr3_aa: CATSDLGVGRERVSYNEQFF
cdr3_length: 16; j_call: TRBJ1-3; v_call: TRBV19; cdr3_aa: CASSTGQRISGNTIYF
cdr3_length: 13; j_call: TRBJ2-1; v_call: TRBV7-9; cdr3_aa: CASSLLASNEQFF
cdr3_length: 17; j_call: TRBJ2-1; v_call: TRBV7-8; cdr3_aa: CASSAREGMSSYNEQFF
cdr3_length: 14; j_call: TRBJ2-7; v_call: TRBV28; cdr3_aa: CASSLLTNSHEQYF
cdr3_length: 15; j_call: TRBJ2-7; v_call: TRBV7-6; cdr3_aa: CASSLANGFSYEQYF
cdr3_length: 13; j_call: TRBJ1-2; v_call: TRBV29-1; cdr3_aa: CSVEDPDTDGYTF
cdr3_length: 15; j_call: TRBJ1-3; v_call: TRBV7-6; cdr3_aa: CASSLGLGEANTIYF
cdr3_length: 15; j_call: TRBJ1-1; v_call: TRBV5-6; cdr3_aa: CASSLGTSGGTEAFF
cdr3_length: 17; j_call: TRBJ1-2; v_call: TRBV4-2; cdr3_aa: CASSQALPGQGSYGYTF
cdr3_length: 14; j_call: TRBJ2-3; v_call: TRBV11-3; cdr3_aa: CASSPSGGIDTQYF
cdr3_length: 14; j_call: TRBJ1-2; v_call: TRBV18; cdr3_aa: CASSPSGVDYGYTF
cdr3_length: 15; j_call: TRBJ2-2; v_call: TRBV5-6; cdr3_aa: CASSLVASGTGELFF
cdr3_length: 13; j_call: TRBJ2-7; v_call: TRBV2; cdr3_aa: CASSTVIPYEQYF
cdr3_length: 15; j_call: TRBJ1-4; v_call: TRBV30; cdr3_aa: CAWSGQGTTNEKLFF
cdr3_length: 15; j_call: TRBJ1-3; v_call: TRBV6-5; cdr3_aa: CASSPHPGSGNTIYF
cdr3_length: 13; j_call: TRBJ1-2; v_call: TRBV28; cdr3_aa: CASSFAMKYGYTF
cdr3_length: 14; j_call: TRBJ2-1; v_call: TRBV11-3; cdr3_aa: CASGKQGNGDEQFF
cdr3_length: 14; j_call: TRBJ1-5; v_call: TRBV2; cdr3_aa: CASSDSNSNQPQHF
cdr3_length: 17; j_call: TRBJ1-1; v_call: TRBV28; cdr3_aa: CASSLYGQGIYGTEAFF
cdr3_length: 15; j_call: TRBJ1-1; v_call: TRBV18; cdr3_aa: CASSPNRGDYTEAFF
cdr3_length: 17; j_call: TRBJ2-2; v_call: TRBV24-1; cdr3_aa: CATSDPTGGALTGELFF
cdr3_length: 13; j_call: TRBJ2-2; v_call: TRBV14; cdr3_aa: CASSPQGTGELFF
cdr3_length: 13; j_call: TRBJ1-1; v_call: TRBV3-1/TRBV3-2; cdr3_aa: CASSQQGQGEAFF
cdr3_length: 14; j_call: TRBJ2-2; v_call: TRBV5-1; cdr3_aa: CASRRDATTGELFF
cdr3_length: 17; j_call: TRBJ2-1; v_call: TRBV7-2; cdr3_aa: CASSLGWAGRSHGEQFF
cdr3_length: 15; j_call: TRBJ2-7; v_call: TRBV6-2/TRBV6-3; cdr3_aa: CASSGDTAFSYEQYF
cdr3_length: 17; j_call: TRBJ2-3; v_call: TRBV20-1; cdr3_aa: CRASMGDGGKRTDTQYF
cdr3_length: 13; j_call: TRBJ2-3; v_call: TRBV10-3; cdr3_aa: CAIRLAGGDTQYF
cdr3_length: 14; j_call: TRBJ2-7; v_call: TRBV5-1; cdr3_aa: CASSPAAGTYEQYF
cdr3_length: 17; j_call: TRBJ2-5; v_call: TRBV7-6; cdr3_aa: CASSTGLAGGGQETQYF
cdr3_length: 14; j_call: TRBJ2-1; v_call: TRBV10-1; cdr3_aa: CASSAAVGYNEQFF
cdr3_length: 16; j_call: TRBJ1-5; v_call: TRBV4-3; cdr3_aa: CASSQDFTGGNQPQHF
cdr3_length: 15; j_call: TRBJ1-4; v_call: TRBV2; cdr3_aa: CASSPGGSTNEKLFF
cdr3_length: 14; j_call: TRBJ1-1; v_call: TRBV19; cdr3_aa: CASTREGRTTEAFF
cdr3_length: 15; j_call: TRBJ1-6; v_call: TRBV28; cdr3_aa: CASSPLSRFRSPLHF
cdr3_length: 15; j_call: TRBJ1-5; v_call: TRBV30; cdr3_aa: CAWRTQGAGNQPQHF
cdr3_length: 12; j_call: TRBJ1-2; v_call: TRBV28; cdr3_aa: CASSLAGGGYTF
cdr3_length: 15; j_call: TRBJ1-5; v_call: TRBV28; cdr3_aa: CASSKNQDSNQPQHF
cdr3_length: 16; j_call: TRBJ2-2; v_call: TRBV2; cdr3_aa: CASSGTSSGRDRELFF
cdr3_length: 12; j_call: TRBJ2-5; v_call: TRBV2; cdr3_aa: CASNRYQETQYF
cdr3_length: 15; j_call: TRBJ2-7; v_call: TRBV5-1; cdr3_aa: CASSFTVGQAHEQYF
cdr3_length: 15; j_call: TRBJ2-1; v_call: TRBV7-9; cdr3_aa: CASSLVSGSYDEQFF
cdr3_length: 15; j_call: TRBJ2-7; v_call: TRBV6-1; cdr3_aa: CASSETSGSSYEQYF
cdr3_length: 15; j_call: TRBJ2-1; v_call: TRBV7-3; cdr3_aa: CASSLRGERANEQFF
cdr3_length: 15; j_call: TRBJ1-2; v_call: TRBV7-2; cdr3_aa: CASSLRTGVDYGYTF
cdr3_length: 14; j_call: TRBJ1-1; v_call: TRBV5-1; cdr3_aa: CASSLAGRRSEAFF
cdr3_length: 15; j_call: TRBJ2-5; v_call: TRBV6-5; cdr3_aa: CASSYRTGDQETQYF
cdr3_length: 15; j_call: TRBJ2-3; v_call: TRBV7-2; cdr3_aa: CASSRTTLPTDTQYF
cdr3_length: 17; j_call: TRBJ2-6; v_call: TRBV27; cdr3_aa: CASSPGQGRTGANVLTF
cdr3_length: 12; j_call: TRBJ2-1; v_call: TRBV12-3/TRBV12-4; cdr3_aa: CASSPTFTEQFF
cdr3_length: 16; j_call: TRBJ2-1; v_call: TRBV19; cdr3_aa: CASSTLKTGGLDEQFF
cdr3_length: 13; j_call: TRBJ1-5; v_call: TRBV30; cdr3_aa: CAFSADSNQPQHF
cdr3_length: 13; j_call: TRBJ2-3; v_call: TRBV7-9; cdr3_aa: CASSASSTDTQYF